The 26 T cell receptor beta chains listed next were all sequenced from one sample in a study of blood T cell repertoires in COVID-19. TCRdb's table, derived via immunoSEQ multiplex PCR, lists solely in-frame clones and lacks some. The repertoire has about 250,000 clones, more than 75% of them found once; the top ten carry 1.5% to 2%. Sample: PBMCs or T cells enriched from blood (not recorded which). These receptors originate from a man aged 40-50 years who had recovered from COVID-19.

The CDR3 protein is CASSQLLAGETQYF. The CDR3 nucleotides read TGTGCCAGCAGCCAACTACTAGCGGGAGAGACCCAGTACTTC. The genes are TRBV16 and TRBJ2-5; 9 positions agree with TRBD2. The CDR3 sequence is 14 residues long. V lost 2 bases to trimming and J lost 4 bases; unmatched junction nucleotides: 2. The germline V gene encodes CDR1 KGHSY and CDR2 FQNENV.

The chain's CDR3 is CASTRGAGLNTEAFF. CDR3 DNA: TGTGCCAGCACCCGGGGGGCAGGTTTGAACACTGAAGCTTTCTTT. This chain connects TRBV14 to TRBJ1-1; tentatively, D is TRBD1 (6 bases). CDR1 and CDR2 (germline): SGHDN, FVKESK. This CDR3 is built from 15 residues. Trimming took 7 bases from V and 0 from J, leaving 15 bases between them.

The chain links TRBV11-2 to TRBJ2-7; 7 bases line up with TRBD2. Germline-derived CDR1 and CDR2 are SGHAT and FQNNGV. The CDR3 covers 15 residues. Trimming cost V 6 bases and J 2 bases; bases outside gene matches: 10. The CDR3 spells CASSLAVGPTYEQYF. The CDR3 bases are TGTGCCAGCAGTCTAGCGGTGGGGCCAACCTACGAGCAGTACTTC.

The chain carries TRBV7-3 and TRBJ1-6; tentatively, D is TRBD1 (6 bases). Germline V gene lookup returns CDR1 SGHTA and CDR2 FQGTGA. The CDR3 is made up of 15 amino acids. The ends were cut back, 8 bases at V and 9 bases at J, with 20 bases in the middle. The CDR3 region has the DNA TGTGCCAGCTCAGCCGAATCCAGGGGAACTTCACCCCTCCACTTT. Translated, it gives CASSAESRGTSPLHF.

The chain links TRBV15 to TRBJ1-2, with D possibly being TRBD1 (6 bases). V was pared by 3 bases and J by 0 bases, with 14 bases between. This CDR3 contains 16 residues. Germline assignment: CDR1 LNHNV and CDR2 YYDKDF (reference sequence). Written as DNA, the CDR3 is TGTGCCACCAGCAGGGAGTCACAGGGTGCTAACTATGGCTACACCTTC. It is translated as CATSRESQGANYGYTF.

CDR3 loop: CASSRAGTGFPYGYTF. The CDR3 DNA reads TGTGCCAGCAGCCGTGCCGGGACAGGGTTCCCCTATGGCTACACCTTC. The rearrangement joins TRBV14 to TRBJ1-2; 9 nucleotides agree with TRBD1. The CDR3 covers 16 residues. The ends lost 4 bases at V and 4 bases at J; junction bases unmatched: 10. The germline V gene has CDR1 SGHDN and CDR2 FVKESK. The variable domain in full, with the rest retrieved from reference TRBV14 and TRBJ1-2, is EAGVTQFPSHSVIEKGQTVTLRCDPISGHDNLYWYRRVMGKEIKFLLHFVKESKQDESGMPNNRFLAERTGGTYSTLKVQPAELEDSGVYFCASSRAGTGFPYGYTFGSGTRLTVV.

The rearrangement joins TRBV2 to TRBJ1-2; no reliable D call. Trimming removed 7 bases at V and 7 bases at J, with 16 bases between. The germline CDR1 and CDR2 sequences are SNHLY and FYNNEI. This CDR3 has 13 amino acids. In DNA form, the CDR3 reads TGTGCCAGCACGAGGGCCCTCGGGTCTGGCTACACCTTC. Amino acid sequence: CASTRALGSGYTF.

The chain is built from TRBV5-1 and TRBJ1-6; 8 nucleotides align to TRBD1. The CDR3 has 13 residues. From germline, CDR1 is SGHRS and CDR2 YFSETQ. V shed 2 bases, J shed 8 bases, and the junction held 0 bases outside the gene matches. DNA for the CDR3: TGCGCCAGCAGCTTACAGGGGGATTCACCCCTCCACTTT. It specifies CASSLQGDSPLHF.

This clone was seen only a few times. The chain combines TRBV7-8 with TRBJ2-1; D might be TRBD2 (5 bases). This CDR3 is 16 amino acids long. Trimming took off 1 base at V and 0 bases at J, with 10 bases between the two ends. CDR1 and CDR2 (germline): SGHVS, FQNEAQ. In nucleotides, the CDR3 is TGTGCCAGCAGCTTAGACGGGGATCCCTCCTACAATGAGCAGTTCTTC. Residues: CASSLDGDPSYNEQFF. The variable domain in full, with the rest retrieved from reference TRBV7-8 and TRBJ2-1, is GAGVSQSPRYKVAKRGQDVALRCDPISGHVSLFWYQQALGQGPEFLTYFQNEAQLDKSGLPSDRFFAERPEGSVSTLKIQRTQQEDSAVYLCASSLDGDPSYNEQFFGPGTRLTVL.

As DNA, the CDR3 is TGTGCCAGCAGCTTCGGAGGGGAAGGTAGCAATCAGCCCCAGCATTTT. It translates to CASSFGGEGSNQPQHF. The rearrangement uses TRBV5-4 and TRBJ1-5; D might be TRBD1 (5 bases). CDR1 and CDR2 from the germline V gene are SGHNT and YYREEE (reference sequence). This CDR3 region has 16 residues. V lost 2 bases and J 0 bases, leaving 12 bases between the germline ends.

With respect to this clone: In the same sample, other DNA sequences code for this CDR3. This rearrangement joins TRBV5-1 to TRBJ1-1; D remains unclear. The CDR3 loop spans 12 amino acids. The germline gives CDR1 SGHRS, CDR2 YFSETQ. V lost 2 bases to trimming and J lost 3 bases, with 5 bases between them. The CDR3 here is CASSFRDTEAFF. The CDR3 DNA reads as TGCGCCAGCAGCTTTCGGGACACTGAAGCTTTCTTT. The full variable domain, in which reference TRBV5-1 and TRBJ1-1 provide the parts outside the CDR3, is KAGVTQTPRYLIKTRGQQVTLSCSPISGHRSVSWYQQTPGQGLQFLFEYFSETQRNKGNFPGRFSGRQFSNSRSEMNVSTLELGDSALYLCASSFRDTEAFFGQGTRLTVV.

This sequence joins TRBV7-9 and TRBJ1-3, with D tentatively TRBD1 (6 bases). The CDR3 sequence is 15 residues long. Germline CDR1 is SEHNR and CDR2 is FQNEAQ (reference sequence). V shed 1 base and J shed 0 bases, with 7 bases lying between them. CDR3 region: CASSLGTASGNTIYF. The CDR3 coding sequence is TGTGCCAGCAGCTTAGGGACAGCCTCTGGAAACACCATATATTTT.

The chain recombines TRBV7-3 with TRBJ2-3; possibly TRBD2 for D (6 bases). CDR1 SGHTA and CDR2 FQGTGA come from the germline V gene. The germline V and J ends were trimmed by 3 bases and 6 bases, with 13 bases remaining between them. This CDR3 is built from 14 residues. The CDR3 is CASSLKSSADTQYF. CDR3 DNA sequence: TGTGCCAGCAGCTTGAAGTCTAGCGCCGATACGCAGTATTTT.

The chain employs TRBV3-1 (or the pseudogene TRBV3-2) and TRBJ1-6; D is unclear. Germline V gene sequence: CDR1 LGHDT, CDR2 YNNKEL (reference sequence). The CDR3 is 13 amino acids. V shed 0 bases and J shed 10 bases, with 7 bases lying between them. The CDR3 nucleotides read TGTGCCAGCAGCCAAGATCTATTATCACCCCTCCACTTT. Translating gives CASSQDLLSPLHF.

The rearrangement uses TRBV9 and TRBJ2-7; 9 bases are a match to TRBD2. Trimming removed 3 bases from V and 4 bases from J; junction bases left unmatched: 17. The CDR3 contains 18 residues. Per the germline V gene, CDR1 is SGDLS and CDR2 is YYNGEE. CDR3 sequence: CASSGGQGGSGSMYEQYF. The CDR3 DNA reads TGTGCCAGCAGCGGAGGGCAGGGGGGTAGCGGGAGTATGTACGAGCAGTACTTC.

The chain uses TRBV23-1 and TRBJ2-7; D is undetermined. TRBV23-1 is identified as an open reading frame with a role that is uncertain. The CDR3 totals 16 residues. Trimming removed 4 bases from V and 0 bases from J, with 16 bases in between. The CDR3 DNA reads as TGCGCCAGCAGTCTGAACTTGTCGTTAAACTCCTACGAGCAGTACTTC. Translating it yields CASSLNLSLNSYEQYF.

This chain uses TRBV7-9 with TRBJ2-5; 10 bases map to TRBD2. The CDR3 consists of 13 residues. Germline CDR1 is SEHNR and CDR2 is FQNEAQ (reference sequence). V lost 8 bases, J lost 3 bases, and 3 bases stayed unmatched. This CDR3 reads CASWTSGKETQYF. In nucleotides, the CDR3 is TGTGCCAGCTGGACTAGCGGAAAAGAGACCCAGTACTTC.

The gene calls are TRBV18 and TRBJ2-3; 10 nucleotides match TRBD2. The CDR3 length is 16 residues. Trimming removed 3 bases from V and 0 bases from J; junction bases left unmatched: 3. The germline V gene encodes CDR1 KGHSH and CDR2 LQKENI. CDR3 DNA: TGTGCCAGCTCACCCTGGACTAGCGGTAGCACAGATACGCAGTATTTT. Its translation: CASSPWTSGSTDTQYF.

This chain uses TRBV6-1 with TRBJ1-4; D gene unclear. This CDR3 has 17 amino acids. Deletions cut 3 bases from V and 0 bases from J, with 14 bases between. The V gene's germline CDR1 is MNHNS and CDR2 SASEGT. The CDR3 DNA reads TGTGCCAGCAGTGAGCACACCCAAGTTGCAACTAATGAAAAACTGTTTTTT. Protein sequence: CASSEHTQVATNEKLFF.

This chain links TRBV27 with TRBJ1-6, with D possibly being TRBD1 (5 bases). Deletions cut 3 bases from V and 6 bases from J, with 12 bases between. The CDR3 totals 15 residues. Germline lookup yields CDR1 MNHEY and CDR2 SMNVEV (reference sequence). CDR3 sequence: CASSLGGAGNSPLHF. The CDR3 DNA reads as TGTGCCAGCAGTTTGGGAGGGGCAGGTAATTCACCCCTCCACTTT.

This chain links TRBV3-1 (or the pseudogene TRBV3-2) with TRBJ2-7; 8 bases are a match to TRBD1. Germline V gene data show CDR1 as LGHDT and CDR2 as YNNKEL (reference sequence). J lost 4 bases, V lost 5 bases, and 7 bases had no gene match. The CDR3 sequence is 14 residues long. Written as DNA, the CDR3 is TGTGCCAGCAGCTCCTGGACAGGGATGTACGAGCAGTACTTC. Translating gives CASSSWTGMYEQYF.

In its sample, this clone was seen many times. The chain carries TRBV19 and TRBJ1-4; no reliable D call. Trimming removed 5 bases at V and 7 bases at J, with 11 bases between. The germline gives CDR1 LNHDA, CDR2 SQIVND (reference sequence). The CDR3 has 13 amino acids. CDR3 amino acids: CASSGSGTEKLFF. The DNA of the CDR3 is TGTGCCAGTAGTGGCAGTGGTACTGAAAAACTGTTTTTT.

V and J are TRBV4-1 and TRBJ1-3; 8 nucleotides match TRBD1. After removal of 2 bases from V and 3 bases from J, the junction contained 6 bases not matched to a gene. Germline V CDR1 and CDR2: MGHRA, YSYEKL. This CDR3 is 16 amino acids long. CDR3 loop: CASSQRSGGFGNTIYF. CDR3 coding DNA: TGCGCCAGCAGCCAAAGGTCAGGGGGCTTTGGAAACACCATATATTTT.

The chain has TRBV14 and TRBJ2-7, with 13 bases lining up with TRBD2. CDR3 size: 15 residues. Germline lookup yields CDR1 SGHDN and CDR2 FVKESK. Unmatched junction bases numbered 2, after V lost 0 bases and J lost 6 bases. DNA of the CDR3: TGTGCCAGCAGCCAAGAAGGACTAGCGGGGGTCGAGCAGTACTTC. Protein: CASSQEGLAGVEQYF.

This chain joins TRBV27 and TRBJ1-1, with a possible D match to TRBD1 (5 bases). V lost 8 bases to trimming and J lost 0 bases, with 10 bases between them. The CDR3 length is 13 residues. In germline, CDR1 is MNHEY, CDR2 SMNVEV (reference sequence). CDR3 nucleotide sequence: TGTGCCAGCGGTCCAGGGATGAACACTGAAGCTTTCTTT. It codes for CASGPGMNTEAFF.

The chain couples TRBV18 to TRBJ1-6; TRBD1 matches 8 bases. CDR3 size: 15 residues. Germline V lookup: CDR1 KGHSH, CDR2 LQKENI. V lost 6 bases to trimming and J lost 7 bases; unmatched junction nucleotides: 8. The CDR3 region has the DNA TGTGCCAGCTCGCCGACAGGGGCTGGGAATTCACCCCTCCACTTT. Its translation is CASSPTGAGNSPLHF.